A selection of T cell receptor beta chains follows, all from one sample in a study of CD8 T cells in ankylosing spondylitis. Each CDR3 protein gets one entry after TCRdb re-called the 5' RACE reads with MiXCR. Of 350,000 to 450,000 distinct CDR3 sequences in the sample, around 26% were seen once. Sequencing used blood, either unsorted or a sorted T cell fraction (not recorded which). These receptor sequences come from a male donor with ankylosing spondylitis. Both conserved end residues are part of each CDR3. The D gene is left open where the match is weak. Rows may omit the clone size; those that give it use once, few, many or a size class.

J,V,D,size,CDR3,DNA
TRBJ2-2,TRBV27,NA,few,CASRQGAGELFF,TGTGCCAGCAGACAGGGTGCCGGGGAGCTGTTTTTT
TRBJ2-7,TRBV3-1,TRBD2,NA,CASSLAGASSYEQYF,TGTGCCAGCAGCCTAGCGGGGGCCAGCTCCTACGAGCAGTACTTC
TRBJ2-1,TRBV29-1,NA,NA,CSVEQSANEQFF,TGCAGCGTTGAACAGTCAGCGAATGAGCAGTTCTTC
TRBJ1-1,TRBV2,NA,NA,CASRKEVNTEAFF,TGTGCCAGCAGGAAGGAAGTGAACACTGAAGCTTTCTTT
TRBJ2-1,TRBV24-1,TRBD2,many,CATSDPREGSYNEQFF,TGTGCCACCAGTGATCCAAGGGAGGGCTCCTACAATGAGCAGTTCTTC
TRBJ1-1,TRBV14,NA,many,CASSQKSYWGDTEAFF,TGTGCCAGCAGCCAAAAGAGCTATTGGGGGGACACTGAAGCTTTCTTT
TRBJ2-7,TRBV20-1,NA,NA,CSASPQGDEQYF,TGCAGTGCTAGCCCACAGGGAGACGAGCAGTACTTC
TRBJ2-2,TRBV29-1,NA,few,CSVRKLAPGTGELFF,TGCAGCGTACGTAAACTAGCCCCTGGTACCGGGGAGCTGTTTTTT
TRBJ2-1,TRBV18,NA,NA,CASSREAKQFF,TGTGCCAGCTCACGCGAAGCGAAGCAGTTCTTC
TRBJ2-1,TRBV24-1,NA,NA,CATSDDSYNEQFF,TGTGCCACCAGTGATGACTCCTACAATGAGCAGTTCTTC
TRBJ2-4,TRBV4-1,TRBD2,NA,CASSHGATSGRGKNIQYF,TGCGCCAGCAGCCACGGCGCGACTAGCGGGAGAGGCAAAAACATTCAGTACTTC
TRBJ2-3,TRBV5-1,TRBD2,NA,CASSLAYGRATDTQYF,TGCGCCAGCAGCTTGGCCTACGGGAGGGCCACAGATACGCAGTATTTT
TRBJ2-7,TRBV6-1,NA,few,CASRSDSGEGKQYF,TGTGCCAGCAGATCAGACTCAGGGGAAGGGAAGCAGTACTTC
TRBJ2-3,TRBV12-3/TRBV12-4,NA,few,CASSLREAGAHTDTQYF,TGTGCCAGCAGTTTGAGGGAAGCAGGGGCTCACACAGATACGCAGTATTTT
TRBJ1-5,TRBV12-3/TRBV12-4,TRBD1,NA,CASSLGTGGGNQPQHF,TGTGCCAGCAGCCTGGGGACAGGGGGAGGCAATCAGCCCCAGCATTTT
TRBJ2-5,TRBV6-1,NA,few,CASSDPSQGSQETQYF,TGTGCCAGCAGTGACCCGTCGCAGGGGAGTCAAGAGACCCAGTACTTC
TRBJ1-2,TRBV3-1,NA,few,CASSQARVYGYTF,TGTGCCAGCAGCCAAGCCAGGGTCTATGGCTACACCTTC
TRBJ1-4,TRBV7-9,TRBD1,NA,CASSVGTAATNEKLFF,TGTGCCAGCAGCGTCGGGACAGCTGCAACTAATGAAAAACTGTTTTTT
TRBJ1-5,TRBV15,NA,NA,CATSRGLNANQPQHF,TGTGCCACCAGCAGAGGACTCAACGCCAATCAGCCCCAGCATTTT
TRBJ2-1,TRBV24-1,TRBD2,few,CATSAAGLAASYNEQFF,TGTGCCACCAGTGCCGCGGGACTAGCGGCATCCTACAATGAGCAGTTCTTC
TRBJ2-1,TRBV4-2,TRBD2,NA,CASSQEGLAGAEQFF,TGTGCCAGCAGCCAAGAGGGACTAGCGGGAGCTGAGCAGTTCTTC
TRBJ1-4,TRBV27,NA,NA,CASSYRVGGEKLFF,TGTGCCAGCAGTTACAGGGTAGGGGGTGAAAAACTGTTTTTT
TRBJ2-4,TRBV7-9,NA,few,CASSYSQGGIQYF,TGTGCCAGCAGCTATTCACAGGGCGGCATTCAGTACTTC
TRBJ2-2,TRBV29-1,TRBD2,NA,CSVEQPAGGYTGELFF,TGCAGCGTTGAGCAACCAGCGGGAGGGTACACCGGGGAGCTGTTTTTT
TRBJ2-5,TRBV5-5,TRBD1,NA,CASRWTGGQETQYF,TGTGCCAGCAGGTGGACAGGGGGCCAAGAGACCCAGTACTTC
TRBJ2-7,TRBV7-2,NA,NA,CASSLGPSFSSYEQYF,TGTGCCAGCAGCTTAGGGCCTAGCTTCAGCTCCTACGAGCAGTACTTC
TRBJ1-5,TRBV12-3/TRBV12-4,NA,NA,CASSTRTVSNQPQHF,TGTGCCAGCAGTACACGGACGGTTTCTAATCAGCCCCAGCATTTT
TRBJ2-1,TRBV30,TRBD2,few,CACRTSGKNEQFF,TGTGCCTGCAGGACTAGCGGGAAGAATGAGCAGTTCTTC
TRBJ1-2,TRBV3-1,TRBD1,NA,CASSQVTGAYGYTF,TGTGCCAGCAGCCAAGTTACAGGGGCCTATGGCTACACCTTC
TRBJ2-3,TRBV2,TRBD2,NA,CASSEGAGGPDTQYF,TGTGCCAGCAGTGAAGGGGCGGGAGGGCCAGATACGCAGTATTTT
TRBJ2-5,TRBV24-1,TRBD1,NA,CATSSSPGTGGKYQETQYF,TGTGCCACCAGTTCCTCTCCCGGGACAGGGGGCAAGTACCAAGAGACCCAGTACTTC
TRBJ1-1,TRBV4-2,NA,NA,CASSQDPAGWGSTEAFF,TGTGCCAGCAGCCAAGACCCCGCCGGCTGGGGTAGCACTGAAGCTTTCTTT
TRBJ2-3,TRBV18,TRBD1,NA,CASSPRDRGRNTDTQYF,TGTGCCAGCTCACCAAGGGACAGGGGGCGGAACACAGATACGCAGTATTTT
TRBJ1-4,TRBV29-1,NA,few,CSVTGTREYEKLFF,TGCAGCGTTACCGGGACGAGAGAGTATGAAAAACTGTTTTTT
TRBJ2-3,TRBV20-1,NA,few,CSALMIGANTQYF,TGCAGTGCTCTTATGATCGGGGCGAATACGCAGTATTTT
TRBJ2-1,TRBV5-1,NA,NA,CASSLASNSYNEQFF,TGCGCCAGCAGCTTGGCCAGCAATTCCTACAATGAGCAGTTCTTC
TRBJ2-3,TRBV7-2,NA,many,CASSWRGDTQYF,TGTGCCAGCAGCTGGAGGGGAGATACGCAGTATTTT
TRBJ1-5,TRBV3-1,NA,NA,CASSQGTAGRPQHF,TGTGCCAGCAGCCAAGGGACAGCCGGTAGACCCCAGCATTTT
TRBJ2-7,TRBV5-6,NA,NA,CASSLGNPSYEQYF,TGTGCCAGCAGCTTGGGCAACCCTTCCTACGAGCAGTACTTC
TRBJ1-1,TRBV3-1,NA,NA,CASSHRMNTEAFF,TGTGCCAGCAGCCACCGCATGAACACTGAAGCTTTCTTT
TRBJ2-1,TRBV10-1,TRBD2,NA,CASKVEERESKNEQFF,TGCGCCAGCAAGGTCGAGGAGCGGGAGTCTAAAAATGAGCAGTTCTTC
TRBJ2-1,TRBV12-3/TRBV12-4,NA,NA,CASRLPYNEQFF,TGTGCCAGCAGACTCCCCTACAATGAGCAGTTCTTC
TRBJ2-3,TRBV6-4,NA,few,CASAAGVGTDTQYF,TGTGCCAGCGCCGCAGGGGTTGGCACAGATACGCAGTATTTT
TRBJ2-3,TRBV14,NA,NA,CASSQDQGVGDTQYF,TGTGCCAGCAGCCAAGACCAGGGCGTGGGAGATACGCAGTATTTT
TRBJ2-5,TRBV7-2,TRBD1,NA,CASSPRQGRETQYF,TGTGCCAGCAGCCCCCGACAGGGGAGAGAGACCCAGTACTTC
TRBJ2-5,TRBV29-1,NA,few,CSVGAGLQETQYF,TGCAGCGTTGGGGCAGGGTTGCAAGAGACCCAGTACTTC
TRBJ1-1,TRBV7-6,NA,NA,CASSLSPNSGTEAFF,TGTGCCAGCAGCTTATCCCCTAACTCGGGCACTGAAGCTTTCTTT
TRBJ1-6,TRBV10-3,NA,few,CAISENRDTLHF,TGTGCCATCAGTGAGAACAGGGACACCCTCCACTTT
TRBJ2-2,TRBV29-1,NA,few,CSVATGNWELFF,TGCAGCGTTGCGACAGGAAATTGGGAGCTGTTTTTT
TRBJ2-3,TRBV6-2/TRBV6-3,NA,few,CASSYSWSGDTQYF,TGTGCCAGCAGTTACTCTTGGTCGGGCGATACGCAGTATTTT
TRBJ2-1,TRBV25-1,TRBD2,few,CASSPRPSGRADEQFF,TGTGCCAGCAGTCCGCGGCCTAGCGGGAGGGCCGATGAGCAGTTCTTC
TRBJ1-2,TRBV3-1,TRBD1,NA,CASSQAFGQVAGYTF,TGTGCCAGCAGCCAAGCCTTTGGACAGGTCGCTGGCTACACCTTC
TRBJ2-1,TRBV5-1,NA,few,CASSTSSSYNEQFF,TGCGCCAGCAGCACCTCGAGCTCCTACAATGAGCAGTTCTTC